These 26 T cell receptor beta chains originate from one sample sequenced in a study of regulatory T cells in long-lasting Graves disease. Regarding time point: newly diagnosed GD, antithyroid drugs for less than 3 months. The TCR library used RNA extracted from PBMCs. With iRepertoire HTBI primers and Arm-PCR of CDR3 regions, TCR beta libraries were built. Each CDR3 protein is one row after TCRdb ran MiXCR on the multiplex PCR reads. The data hold under 450,000 distinct CDR3 sequences, with about 17% observed a single time. The same sample was also studied in work on T cells in Graves' hyperthyroidism and ophthalmopathy.

Sequenced material: peripheral blood mononuclear cells (PBMCs), taken at new diagnosis, from a patient treated with antithyroid drugs. The receptors were sampled from a woman under 30 with Graves disease.

This clonotype appeared many times. The genes are TRBV20-1 and TRBJ2-1; possibly TRBD2 for D (6 bases). The germline gives CDR1 DFQATT, CDR2 SNEGSKA (reference sequence). CDR3 size: 17 residues. Trimming removed 6 bases from V and 3 bases from J, with 24 bases in between. This chain's CDR3 is CSASPAGIGGVYNEQFF. CDR3 in DNA: TGCAGTGCATCTCCAGCAGGGATTGGAGGGGTCTACAATGAGCAGTTCTTC.

This chain connects TRBV28 to TRBJ1-2, with no clear D. V lost 4 bases to trimming and J lost 4 bases, with 16 bases between them. Germline-derived CDR1 and CDR2 are MDHEN and SYDVKM. This CDR3 has 15 amino acids. CDR3 loop: CASSSNRRAAYGYTF. CDR3 DNA: TGTGCCAGCAGTTCTAATAGACGCGCTGCCTATGGCTACACCTTC.

This clonotype appeared a few times. The chain carries TRBV6-2 or TRBV6-3 and TRBJ1-5, with 7 bases lining up with TRBD1. Germline V gives CDR1 MNHEY, CDR2 SVGEGT. The CDR3 is 14 residues long. The trim removed 3 bases at V and 5 bases at J, leaving 4 bases unmatched. The CDR3 DNA sequence: TGTGCCAGCAGTTATGACAGGGTGGATCAGCCCCAGCATTTT. Translation gives CASSYDRVDQPQHF.

The chain carries TRBV2 and TRBJ2-1; possibly TRBD2 for D (6 bases). This CDR3 contains 16 residues. The germline V gene has CDR1 SNHLY and CDR2 FYNNEI. V shed 5 bases and J shed 7 bases, with 21 bases lying between them. DNA of the CDR3: TGTGCCAGCAGTTCGCGGGTGGGCGGGATCGGGAATGAGCAGTTCTTC. Its translation is CASSSRVGGIGNEQFF.

This clonotype came up many times. The chain links TRBV7-9 to TRBJ2-1; a weak D match, TRBD2 (5 bases). Trimming stripped 10 bases from V and 7 bases from J, with 17 bases between. The CDR3 runs to 13 residues. Germline V gene data show CDR1 as SEHNR and CDR2 as FQNEAQ (reference sequence). CDR3 region: CATQRNSANEQFF. The CDR3 nucleotides are TGTGCCACCCAGCGAAATAGCGCAAATGAGCAGTTCTTC.

This clonotype was observed at least ten times. The chain has TRBV7-2 and TRBJ1-6; TRBD1 matches at 7 bases. The trim removed 5 bases at V and 7 bases at J, leaving 11 bases unmatched. The germline gives CDR1 SGHTA, CDR2 FQGNSA. The CDR3 spans 16 residues. The CDR3 sequence is CASSPQDRVRNSPLHF. The CDR3 DNA is TGTGCCAGCAGCCCACAAGACAGGGTTAGGAATTCACCCCTCCACTTT.

The genes are TRBV6-9 and TRBJ2-3; the match to TRBD1 covers 12 bases. The V segment lost 3 bases and the J segment 3 bases; nucleotides outside the gene matches: 13. This CDR3 is built from 19 residues. Germline V gives CDR1 MNHGY, CDR2 SVAAGI. The CDR3, as DNA: TGTGCCAGCAGTTACTGGTGGGACAGGGGGCCAATAGTGACAGATACGCAGTATTTT. It translates to CASSYWWDRGPIVTDTQYF.

This clonotype was seen ten or more times. This sequence joins TRBV20-1 and TRBJ2-1; 10 bases are a match to TRBD2. This CDR3 is built from 14 residues. After removal of 4 bases from V and 6 bases from J, the junction contained 6 bases not matched to a gene. The germline V gene has CDR1 DFQATT and CDR2 SNEGSKA (reference sequence). CDR3 nucleotides: TGCAGTGCTATTAGCGGGGGGCTCCCCAATGAGCAGTTCTTC. This codes for CSAISGGLPNEQFF.

This clonotype was counted at least ten times. The chain employs TRBV27 and TRBJ2-1; no clear D gene. Trimming shortened V by 2 bases and J by 2 bases, and 16 bases separated the two germline ends. Per germline, CDR1 MNHEY and CDR2 SMNVEV (reference sequence). This CDR3 has 17 amino acids. Written as DNA, the CDR3 is TGTGCCAGCAGTTTAAGCCAGTCTAGTGGCCCCTACAATGAGCAGTTCTTC. Protein: CASSLSQSSGPYNEQFF.

At least ten counts were recorded for this clonotype. The CDR3 sequence: CASSLYGGDEQYF. Here the CDR3 DNA reads TGCGCCAGCAGCTTGTATGGGGGAGACGAGCAGTACTTC. The chain couples TRBV5-1 to TRBJ2-7; either TRBD1 or TRBD2 may supply D (5 bases each). Germline values: CDR1 SGHRS, CDR2 YFSETQ. Trimming stripped 1 base from V and 5 bases from J, with 10 bases between. The CDR3 extends over 13 amino acids.

The genes are TRBV6-1 and TRBJ1-3; D remains unclear. The CDR3 consists of 14 residues. V lost 5 bases and J 2 bases, leaving 10 bases between the germline ends. Germline CDR1 MNHNS, CDR2 SASEGT. CDR3 protein: CASSRAGAGNTIYF. CDR3 DNA: TGTGCCAGCAGTCGTGCTGGGGCTGGAAACACCATATATTTT.

This clonotype was detected ten times or more. This chain links TRBV6-1 with TRBJ2-7, with 7 nucleotides matching TRBD1. J lost 6 bases, V lost 5 bases, and 7 bases had no gene match. The length of the CDR3 is 13 residues. The germline V gene has CDR1 MNHNS and CDR2 SASEGT. CDR3 loop: CASSNRDSGEQYF. CDR3 coding DNA: TGTGCCAGCAGTAACCGGGACAGCGGCGAGCAGTACTTC.

In the case of this clonotype: A much larger clone sits a single nucleotide away, making a read error possible. The chain recombines TRBV6-1 with TRBJ1-2; tentative D call: TRBD1 (6 bases). Germline V lookup: CDR1 MNHNS, CDR2 SASEGT. V lost 6 bases and J lost 7, with 18 bases in between. The CDR3 sequence is 14 residues long. The CDR3 sequence: CASSSDRSYGGYTF. CDR3 coding DNA: TGTGCCAGCAGCTCTGACAGGTCCTACGGTGGCTACACCTTC.

This clonotype was recorded at least ten times. This chain uses TRBV28 with TRBJ2-3; D gene uncertain. From germline, CDR1 is MDHEN and CDR2 SYDVKM. With 5 bases removed from V and 2 bases from J, the gap between germline ends came to 11 bases. This CDR3 region has 14 residues. Written as DNA, the CDR3 is TGTGCCAGCAGTCCCGACTTACCCACAGATACGCAGTATTTT. It translates to CASSPDLPTDTQYF.

This clonotype was seen at least ten times. This chain joins TRBV9 and TRBJ1-6; tentative D call: TRBD1 (6 bases). CDR1 is SGDLS and CDR2 is YYNGEE in the germline V gene. The germline V and J ends were trimmed by 4 bases and 7 bases, with 12 bases remaining between them. The CDR3 spans 14 residues. The CDR3 reads CASSKDRYNSPLHF. The CDR3 coding sequence is TGTGCCAGCAGCAAGGACAGATACAATTCACCCCTCCACTTT.

The CDR3 DNA is TGTGCCAGCAGACGCGCGGGGACAGGGGGACGCCACAATGAGCAGTTCTTC. It yields the protein CASRRAGTGGRHNEQFF. The J gene is TRBJ2-1, the V gene TRBV5-4; TRBD1 agrees at 11 bases. V dropped 5 bases and J dropped 5; count of bases not matched to a gene: 12. This CDR3 comprises 17 residues. The V gene's germline CDR1 is SGHNT and CDR2 YYREEE (reference sequence).

The J gene is TRBJ1-1, the V gene TRBV25-1, with D tentatively TRBD1 (5 bases). The V gene's germline CDR1 is MGHDK and CDR2 SYGVNS. The CDR3 runs 13 residues. V was shortened by 6 bases and J by 1 base, with 9 bases between the two germline ends. The CDR3 sequence is CASRGTGNTEAFF. CDR3 sequence (DNA): TGTGCCAGCAGGGGGACGGGGAACACTGAAGCTTTCTTT.

This clonotype was counted ten times or more. The J gene is TRBJ1-1, the V gene TRBV20-1; a possible D gene is TRBD1 (5 bases). With 3 bases removed from V and 0 bases from J, the gap between germline ends came to 14 bases. Germline CDR1 is DFQATT and CDR2 is SNEGSKA (reference sequence). The CDR3 contains 15 residues. CDR3 sequence: CSARPDRGVNTEAFF. In DNA form, the CDR3 reads TGCAGTGCTAGGCCCGACAGAGGGGTGAACACTGAAGCTTTCTTT.

The V gene is TRBV2, the J gene TRBJ2-6; D ambiguous. Germline V gives CDR1 SNHLY, CDR2 FYNNEI. The V end lost 0 bases, the J end lost 2 bases, and 11 bases lay between the germline ends. The CDR3 is 17 amino acids. CDR3 bases: TGTGCCAGCAGTGAAGCGGTACCGAAAGCTGGGGCCAACGTCCTGACTTTC. This encodes CASSEAVPKAGANVLTF.

This clonotype came up many times. The chain recombines TRBV7-6 with TRBJ2-7; TRBD1 aligns across 7 bases. CDR1 SGHVS and CDR2 FNYEAQ come from the germline V gene. With 5 bases clipped from V and 3 bases from J, the junction kept 7 bases outside the gene matches. The CDR3 totals 14 residues. The CDR3 DNA reads as TGTGCCAGCAGCACGCCCGGGACAGACTACGAGCAGTACTTC. Translation gives CASSTPGTDYEQYF. Full variable domain (remainder filled in from reference TRBV7-6 and TRBJ2-7): GAGVSQSPRYKVTKRGQDVALRCDPISGHVSLYWYRQALGQGPEFLTYFNYEAQQDKSGLPNDRFSAERPEGSISTLTIQRTEQRDSAMYRCASSTPGTDYEQYFGPGTRLTVT.

This clonotype was observed many times. The CDR3 region has the DNA TGTGCCAGCAGCCAAGCCGGGAATGGCTACACCTTC. Translated: CASSQAGNGYTF. The chain uses TRBV3-1 and TRBJ1-2; the D is unclear. CDR1 is LGHDT, CDR2 YNNKEL, per germline (reference sequence). V was cut by 1 base and J by 6 bases, with 6 bases left in between. The CDR3 sequence is 12 residues long.

This clonotype appeared many times. The DNA for the CDR3 is TGCGCCAGCAGCTTGGGGGACGCGGGCACCGGGGAGCTGTTTTTT. Protein sequence: CASSLGDAGTGELFF. The V and J genes are TRBV5-1 and TRBJ2-2; tentatively, D is TRBD1 or TRBD2 (5 bases each). Trimming removed 0 bases at V and 4 bases at J, with 10 bases between. In germline, CDR1 is SGHRS, CDR2 YFSETQ. CDR3 length equals 15 residues.

This clonotype was observed a handful of times. A much larger clone is a single base away; this may be a read error. The V and J genes are TRBV28 and TRBJ2-3; weak D call: TRBD2 (6 bases). CDR3 length: 14 amino acids. V lost 10 bases and J lost 2, with 16 bases in between. Germline values: CDR1 MDHEN, CDR2 SYDVKM. The CDR3 bases are TGTGCCACCAAGGCGTGGACTAACACAGATACGCAGTATTTT. It translates to CATKAWTNTDTQYF.

This clonotype was counted only a few times. V and J are TRBV30 and TRBJ2-5; no clear D gene. Germline CDR1 reads GTSNPN; CDR2 reads SVGIG (reference sequence). The CDR3 is made up of 13 amino acids. The V gene lost 0 bases and the J gene lost 1 base, with 6 bases spanning the gap. In DNA form, the CDR3 reads TGTGCCTGGAGTGTACAACTCCAAGAGACCCAGTACTTC. This sequence encodes CAWSVQLQETQYF.

This clonotype has more than one count but fewer than ten. A much more abundant neighbour one base away suggests this may be a read error. The J gene is TRBJ2-7, the V gene TRBV7-2, with D possibly being TRBD2 (6 bases). CDR3 length: 15 amino acids. The V gene's germline CDR1 is SGHTA and CDR2 FQGNSA. Trimming stripped 5 bases from V and 7 bases from J, with 21 bases between. Written as DNA, the CDR3 is TGTGCCAGCAGCGCCTTCAGACTAGATCATCCGGAGCAGTACTTC. Translating it yields CASSAFRLDHPEQYF.

The chain combines TRBV6-2 or TRBV6-3 with TRBJ2-7; TRBD2 agrees at 9 bases. The CDR3 consists of 16 residues. Germline assignment: CDR1 MNHEY and CDR2 SVGEGT. The trim removed 1 base at V and 2 bases at J, leaving 6 bases unmatched. The CDR3 DNA follows: TGTGCCAGCAGTTACTTATCTAGCGGGACGGCCTACGAGCAGTACTTC. Its protein is CASSYLSSGTAYEQYF.